This T cell receptor (beta chain) was captured by sequencing in a study of cytomegalovirus exposure and HLA in healthy donors. CDR1 and CDR2 from the germline V gene are SQVTM and ANQGSEA. The ends lost 3 bases at V and 6 bases at J; junction bases unmatched: 9. This CDR3 has 16 amino acids. Primers for the PCR totalled 60 Vbeta and 13 Jbeta. Profiled with immunoSEQ multiplex PCR; TCRdb holds only in-frame clones, not every one. The table lists over 150,000 clones, approximately 80% of them singletons. In nominal health when sampled, donors likely had unrecorded immune exposures nonetheless. This chain links TRBV29-1 with TRBJ2-1, with 12 bases aligning to TRBD2. The TCR comes from a middle-aged woman in good health and CMV-seropositive. The sample consisted of PBMCs. The CDR3 bases are TGCAGCGTTGACCAGTCCGGGACTAGCGGGTCCAATGAGCAGTTCTTC. As protein: CSVDQSGTSGSNEQFF.